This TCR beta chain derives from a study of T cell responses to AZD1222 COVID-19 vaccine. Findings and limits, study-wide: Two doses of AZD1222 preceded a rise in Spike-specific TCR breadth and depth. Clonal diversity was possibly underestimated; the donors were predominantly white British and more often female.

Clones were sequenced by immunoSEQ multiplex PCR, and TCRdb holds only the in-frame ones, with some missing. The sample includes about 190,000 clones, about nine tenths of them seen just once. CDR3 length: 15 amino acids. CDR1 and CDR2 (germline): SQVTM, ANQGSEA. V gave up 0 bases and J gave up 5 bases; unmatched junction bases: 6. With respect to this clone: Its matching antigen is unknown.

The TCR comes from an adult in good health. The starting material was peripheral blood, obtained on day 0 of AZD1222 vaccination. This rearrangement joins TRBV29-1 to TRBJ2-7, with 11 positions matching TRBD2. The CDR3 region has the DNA TGCAGCGTTGAAGACTTTAGCGGGGGGGGAAACGAGCAGTACTTC. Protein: CSVEDFSGGGNEQYF.